The clone carrying this TCR beta chain has a handful of counts. Its antigen is unknown. It was with a sample-barcoded 5' primer and a J-beta primer mix that a second PCR of about 6 to 12 cycles was run. TCRdb re-analysed the 5' RACE reads in MiXCR, keeping a single row per CDR3 protein. The repertoire consists of hundreds of thousands of distinct CDR3 sequences, with roughly 43% occurring once and the leading ten covering 25% to 30%. Unmatched junction bases numbered 14, after V lost 5 bases and J lost 4 bases. CDR1 is MNHEY and CDR2 is SMNVEV in the germline V gene (reference sequence). This CDR3 comprises 16 residues. Total RNA was isolated from each sample in quantities of at least 5 micrograms. The sample is drawn from a study of blood T cells in healthy people across ages. General study findings and limits: Both naive CD4+ cell counts and diversity were greater in long-lived donors than in aged donors. Diversity figures derived from one million T cells were judged to underestimate the true value. Diversity of TCR beta per million T cells declined in a roughly linear way with age.

The TCR comes from a man at least 80 years old in good health. The J gene is TRBJ2-7, the V gene TRBV27; TRBD1 matches 7 bases. Material for sequencing was blood. DNA for the CDR3: TGTGCCAGCAGTGAAGGACAGGACCCGTGGGGATACGAGCAGTACTTC. It codes for CASSEGQDPWGYEQYF.